This T cell receptor (beta chain) came from a study of T cell repertoires and HLA-DP antigens. For the study at large: The donors, ranging 18-to-29 to 60-to-69 years, included a couple of males and one female.

In regard to this clone: The target antigen is unknown.

J gave up 2 bases and V 3 bases, and 4 bases lay outside the gene matches. The germline CDR1 and CDR2 sequences are SGDLS and YYNGEE. The CDR3 covers 16 residues. Pre-culture CD4+ samples were sequenced deeply, targeting hundreds of thousands of T cell genomes. Only in-frame clones appear in the TCRdb table, and some are missing; sequencing was by immunoSEQ multiplex PCR. The sample records around 100,000 clones, more than 85% being singletons. Study-level results: Against one allele, clones undetected before culture averaged approximately 36%; against the other, around 50%.

The sequenced sample consisted of CD4+ T cells from PBMCs. This clonotype was sampled from a woman under 30 in good health and CMV-seronegative. V usage is TRBV9 and J usage is TRBJ2-3; TRBD2 matches 12 bases. The chain's CDR3 is CASSAGTSGLTDTQYF. CDR3 nucleotide sequence: TGTGCCAGCAGCGCCGGGACTAGCGGGCTCACAGATACGCAGTATTTT.